This T cell receptor (beta chain) was recovered during a study of cytomegalovirus exposure and HLA in healthy donors. Study-wide background: Most donors, about 82% of several hundred genotyped, fell in the Caucasian-associated ancestry cluster.

The length of the CDR3 is 15 residues. V shed 1 base and J shed 0 bases, with 9 bases lying between them. From germline, CDR1 is SGHVS and CDR2 FNYEAQ. Overall study results and limits: Reportedly, fewer N-insertions than the approximately 700-donor mean appeared in an Asian-associated ancestry cluster in a later analysis.

Concerning this clone: What it binds is unknown.

Researchers ran the PCR with 60 Vbeta and 13 Jbeta primers. Data came from immunoSEQ multiplex PCR; TCRdb stores just in-frame clones and leaves some out. The table has approximately 190,000 clones, 75% to 90% seen once. J is TRBJ1-1 and V is TRBV7-6, with D maybe TRBD1 (5 bases). Sequencing was performed on PBMCs. The source of this sequence is a man aged 40-49 years in good health and CMV-seropositive. The CDR3 here is CASSLEGVVNTEAFF. The CDR3 nucleotides are TGTGCCAGCAGCTTAGAAGGGGTAGTGAACACTGAAGCTTTCTTT.